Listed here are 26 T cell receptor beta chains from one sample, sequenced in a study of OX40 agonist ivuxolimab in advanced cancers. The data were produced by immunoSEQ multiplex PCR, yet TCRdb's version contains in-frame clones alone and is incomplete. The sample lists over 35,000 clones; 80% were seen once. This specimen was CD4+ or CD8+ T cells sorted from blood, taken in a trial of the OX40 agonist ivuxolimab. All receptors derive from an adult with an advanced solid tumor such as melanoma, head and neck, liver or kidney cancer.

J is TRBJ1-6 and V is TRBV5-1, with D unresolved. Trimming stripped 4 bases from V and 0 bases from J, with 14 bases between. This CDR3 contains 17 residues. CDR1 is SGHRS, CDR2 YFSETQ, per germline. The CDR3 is CASSGKTHSSYNSPLHF. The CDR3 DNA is TGCGCCAGCAGCGGAAAGACACACAGCTCCTATAATTCACCCCTCCACTTT.

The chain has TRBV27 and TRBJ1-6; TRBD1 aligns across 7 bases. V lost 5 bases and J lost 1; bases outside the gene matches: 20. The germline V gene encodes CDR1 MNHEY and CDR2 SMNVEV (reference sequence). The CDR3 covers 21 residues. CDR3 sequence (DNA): TGTGCCAGCAGTCCCGACCCCGTGACAGGGTCGGTTGTATCCTATAATTCACCCCTCCACTTT. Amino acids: CASSPDPVTGSVVSYNSPLHF.

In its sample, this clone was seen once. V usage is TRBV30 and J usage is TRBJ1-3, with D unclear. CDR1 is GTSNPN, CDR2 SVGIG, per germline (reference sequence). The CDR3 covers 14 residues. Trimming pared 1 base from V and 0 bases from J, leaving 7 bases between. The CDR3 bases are TGTGCCTGGAGTGCAGAAGCCTCTGGAAACACCATATATTTT. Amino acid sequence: CAWSAEASGNTIYF.

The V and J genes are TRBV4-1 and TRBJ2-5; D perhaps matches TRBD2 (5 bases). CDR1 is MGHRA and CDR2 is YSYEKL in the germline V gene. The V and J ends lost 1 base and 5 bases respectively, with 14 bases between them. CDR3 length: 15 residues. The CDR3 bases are TGCGCCAGCAGCCAAGGAGGGCCAGTGGGGGAGACCCAGTACTTC. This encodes CASSQGGPVGETQYF.

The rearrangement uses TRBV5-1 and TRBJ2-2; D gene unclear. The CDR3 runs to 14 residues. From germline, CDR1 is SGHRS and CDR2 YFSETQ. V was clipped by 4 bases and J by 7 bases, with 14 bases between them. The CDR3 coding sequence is TGCGCCAGCAGCCGACGGGCCGAGGTCGGGGAGCTGTTTTTT. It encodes CASSRRAEVGELFF.

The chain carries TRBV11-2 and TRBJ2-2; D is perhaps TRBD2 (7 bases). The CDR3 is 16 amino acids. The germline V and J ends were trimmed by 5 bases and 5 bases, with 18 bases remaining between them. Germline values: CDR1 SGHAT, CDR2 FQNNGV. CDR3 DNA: TGTGCCAGCAGCACAGGGACTGGCGGGAGTACCGGGGAGCTGTTTTTT. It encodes CASSTGTGGSTGELFF.

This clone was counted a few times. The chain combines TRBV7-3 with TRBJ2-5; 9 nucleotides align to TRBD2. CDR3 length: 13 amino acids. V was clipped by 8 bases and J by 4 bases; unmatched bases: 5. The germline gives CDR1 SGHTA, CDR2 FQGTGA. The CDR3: CASAVAGVETQYF. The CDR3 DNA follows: TGTGCCAGCGCGGTAGCGGGAGTAGAGACCCAGTACTTC.

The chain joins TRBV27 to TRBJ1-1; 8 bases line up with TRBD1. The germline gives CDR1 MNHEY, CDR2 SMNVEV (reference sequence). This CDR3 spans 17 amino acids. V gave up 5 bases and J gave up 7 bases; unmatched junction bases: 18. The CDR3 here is CASSLSRDRNPFGEAFF. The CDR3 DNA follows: TGTGCCAGCAGTCTCAGCCGGGACAGGAACCCCTTCGGTGAAGCTTTCTTT.

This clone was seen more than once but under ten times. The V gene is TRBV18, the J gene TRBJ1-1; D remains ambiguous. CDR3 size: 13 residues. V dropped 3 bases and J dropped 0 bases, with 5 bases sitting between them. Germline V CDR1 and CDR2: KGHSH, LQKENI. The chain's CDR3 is CASSPMVNTEAFF. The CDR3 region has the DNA TGTGCCAGCTCACCTATGGTGAACACTGAAGCTTTCTTT.

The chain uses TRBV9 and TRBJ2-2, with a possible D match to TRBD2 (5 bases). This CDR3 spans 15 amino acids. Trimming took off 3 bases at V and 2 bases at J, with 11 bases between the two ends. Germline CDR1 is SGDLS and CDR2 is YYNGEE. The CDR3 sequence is CASSARDYNTGELFF. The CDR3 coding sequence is TGTGCCAGCAGCGCCCGAGACTACAACACCGGGGAGCTGTTTTTT.

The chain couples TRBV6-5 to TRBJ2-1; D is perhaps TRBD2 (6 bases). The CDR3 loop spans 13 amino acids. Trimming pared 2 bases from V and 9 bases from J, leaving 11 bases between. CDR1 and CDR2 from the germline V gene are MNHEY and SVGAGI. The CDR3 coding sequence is TGTGCCAGCAGTTACACCGGGACTGGTGAGCAGTTCTTC. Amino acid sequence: CASSYTGTGEQFF.

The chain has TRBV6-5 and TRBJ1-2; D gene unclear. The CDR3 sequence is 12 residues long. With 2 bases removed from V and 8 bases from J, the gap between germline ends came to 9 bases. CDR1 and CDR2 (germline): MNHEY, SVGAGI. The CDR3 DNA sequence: TGTGCCAGCAGTTACGACCTTAGGGGCTACACCTTC. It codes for CASSYDLRGYTF.

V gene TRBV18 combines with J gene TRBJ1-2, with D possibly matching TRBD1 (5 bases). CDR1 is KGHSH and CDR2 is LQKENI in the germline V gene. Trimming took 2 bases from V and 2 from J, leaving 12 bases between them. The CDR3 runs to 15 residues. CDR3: CASSPSPGENYGYTF. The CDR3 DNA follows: TGTGCCAGCTCACCATCTCCGGGGGAAAACTATGGCTACACCTTC.

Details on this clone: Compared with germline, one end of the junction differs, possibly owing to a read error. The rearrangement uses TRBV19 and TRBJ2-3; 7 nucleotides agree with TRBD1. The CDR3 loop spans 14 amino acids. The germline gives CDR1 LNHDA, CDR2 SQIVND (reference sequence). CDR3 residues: CASSSRTGTDAQYF. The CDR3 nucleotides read TGTGCCAGTAGTTCAAGAACAGGGACAGATGCGCAGTATTTT.

This chain's CDR3 is CASSYDRVGTDTQYF. The CDR3 bases are TGTGCCAGCAGTTACGACAGGGTTGGCACAGATACGCAGTATTTT. This rearrangement joins TRBV11-1 to TRBJ2-3; 7 bases line up with TRBD1. Germline CDR1 SGHAT, CDR2 FQDESV (reference sequence). There are 15 residues in the CDR3. J lost 1 base, V lost 6 bases, and 7 bases had no gene match.

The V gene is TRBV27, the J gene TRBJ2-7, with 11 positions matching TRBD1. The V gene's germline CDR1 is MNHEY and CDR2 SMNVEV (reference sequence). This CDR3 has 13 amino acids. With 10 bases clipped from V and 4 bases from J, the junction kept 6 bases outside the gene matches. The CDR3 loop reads CATTGTGGYEQYF. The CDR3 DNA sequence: TGTGCCACCACCGGGACAGGGGGTTACGAGCAGTACTTC.

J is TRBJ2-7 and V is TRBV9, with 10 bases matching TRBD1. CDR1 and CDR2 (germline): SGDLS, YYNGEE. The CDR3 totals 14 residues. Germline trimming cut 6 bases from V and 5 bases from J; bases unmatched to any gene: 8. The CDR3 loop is CASNRQGALNEQYF. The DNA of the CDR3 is TGTGCCAGCAACCGACAGGGGGCGCTGAACGAGCAGTACTTC. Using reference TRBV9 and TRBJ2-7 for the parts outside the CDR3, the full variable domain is DSGVTQTPKHLITATGQRVTLRCSPRSGDLSVYWYQQSLDQGLQFLIQYYNGEERAKGNILERFSAQQFPDLHSELNLSSLELGDSALYFCASNRQGALNEQYFGPGTRLTVT.

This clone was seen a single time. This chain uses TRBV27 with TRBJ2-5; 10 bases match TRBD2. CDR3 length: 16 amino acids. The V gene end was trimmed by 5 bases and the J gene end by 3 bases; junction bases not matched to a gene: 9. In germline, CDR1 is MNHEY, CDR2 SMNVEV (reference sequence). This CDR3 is CASSPMTSGWEETQYF. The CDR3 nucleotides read TGTGCCAGCAGTCCAATGACTAGCGGGTGGGAAGAGACCCAGTACTTC.

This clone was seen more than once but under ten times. CDR3 amino acids: CASSITGQGYSPLHF. CDR3 bases: TGTGCCAGCAGCATTACCGGACAGGGATATTCACCCCTCCACTTT. The chain joins TRBV21-1 to TRBJ1-6; the tabulated D call, TRBD1, remains unverified against the DNA. TRBV21-1 is recorded as a pseudogene. The CDR3 totals 15 residues.

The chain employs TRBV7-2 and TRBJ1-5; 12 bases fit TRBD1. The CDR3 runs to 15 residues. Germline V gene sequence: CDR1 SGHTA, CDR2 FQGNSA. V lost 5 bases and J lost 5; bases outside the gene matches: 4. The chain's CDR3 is CASSAGQGAYQPQHF. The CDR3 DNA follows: TGTGCCAGCAGCGCGGGACAGGGGGCATATCAGCCCCAGCATTTT.

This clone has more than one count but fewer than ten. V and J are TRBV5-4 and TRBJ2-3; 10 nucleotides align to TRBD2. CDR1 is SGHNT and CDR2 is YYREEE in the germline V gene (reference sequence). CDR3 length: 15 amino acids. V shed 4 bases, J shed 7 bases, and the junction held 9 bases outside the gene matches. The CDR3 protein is CASSERTSGANTQYF. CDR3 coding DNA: TGTGCCAGCAGCGAAAGGACTAGCGGAGCTAATACGCAGTATTTT. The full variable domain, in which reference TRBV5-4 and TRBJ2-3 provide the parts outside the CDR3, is ETGVTQSPTHLIKTRGQQVTLRCSSQSGHNTVSWYQQALGQGPQFIFQYYREEENGRGNFPPRFSGLQFPNYSSELNVNALELDDSALYLCASSERTSGANTQYFGPGTRLTVL.

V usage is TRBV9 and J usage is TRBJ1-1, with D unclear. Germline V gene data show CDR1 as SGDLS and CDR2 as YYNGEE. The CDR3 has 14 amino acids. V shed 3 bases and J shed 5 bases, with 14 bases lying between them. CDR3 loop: CASSAGRELTEAFF. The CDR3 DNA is TGTGCCAGCAGCGCCGGTCGGGAGTTAACTGAAGCTTTCTTT.

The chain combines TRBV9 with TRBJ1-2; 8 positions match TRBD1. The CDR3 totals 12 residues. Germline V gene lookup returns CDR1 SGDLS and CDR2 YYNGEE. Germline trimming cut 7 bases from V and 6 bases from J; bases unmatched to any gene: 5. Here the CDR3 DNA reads TGTGCCAGCTCCCCAGGGGGCGATGGCTACACCTTC. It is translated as CASSPGGDGYTF.

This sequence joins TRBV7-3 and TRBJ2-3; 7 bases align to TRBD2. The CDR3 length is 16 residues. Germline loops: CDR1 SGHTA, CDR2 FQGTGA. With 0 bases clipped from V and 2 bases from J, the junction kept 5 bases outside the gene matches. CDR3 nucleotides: TGTGCCAGCAGCTTAACCGGACTAGGGTACACAGATACGCAGTATTTT. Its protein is CASSLTGLGYTDTQYF.

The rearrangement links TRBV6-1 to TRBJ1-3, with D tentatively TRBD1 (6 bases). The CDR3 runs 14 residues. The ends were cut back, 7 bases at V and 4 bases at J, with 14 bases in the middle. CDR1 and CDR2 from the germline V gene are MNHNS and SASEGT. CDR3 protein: CASTGGGTGNTIYF. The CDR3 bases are TGTGCCAGCACCGGGGGGGGGACAGGAAACACCATATATTTT.

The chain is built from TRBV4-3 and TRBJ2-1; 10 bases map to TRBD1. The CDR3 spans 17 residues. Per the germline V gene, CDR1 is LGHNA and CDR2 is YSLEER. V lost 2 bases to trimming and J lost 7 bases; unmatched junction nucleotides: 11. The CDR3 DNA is TGCGCCAGCAGCCAACTCCTAGGGACAGGGGTTGTGAATGAGCAGTTCTTC. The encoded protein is CASSQLLGTGVVNEQFF.